The clone carrying this T cell receptor (beta chain) turned up a few times. TCRdb re-called the 5' RACE reads with MiXCR, one entry per CDR3 protein. This table has fewer than 250,000 distinct CDR3 sequences, approximately 15% appearing once. The data were obtained in a study of identical twins. The germline V gene encodes CDR1 MNHEY and CDR2 SVGAGI. V lost 3 bases, J lost 0 bases, and 12 bases lay in between. The CDR3 is made up of 15 amino acids. In addition, the sample was reused for a study of T cells expressing NK-cell markers.

J is TRBJ2-7 and V is TRBV6-5; D is uncertain. The receptor's source is a young woman in good health. The sequencing input was CD8+ T cells sorted from blood. The CDR3 here is CASSYKGDPSYEQYF. CDR3 DNA sequence: TGTGCCAGCAGTTATAAGGGCGATCCCTCCTACGAGCAGTACTTC.